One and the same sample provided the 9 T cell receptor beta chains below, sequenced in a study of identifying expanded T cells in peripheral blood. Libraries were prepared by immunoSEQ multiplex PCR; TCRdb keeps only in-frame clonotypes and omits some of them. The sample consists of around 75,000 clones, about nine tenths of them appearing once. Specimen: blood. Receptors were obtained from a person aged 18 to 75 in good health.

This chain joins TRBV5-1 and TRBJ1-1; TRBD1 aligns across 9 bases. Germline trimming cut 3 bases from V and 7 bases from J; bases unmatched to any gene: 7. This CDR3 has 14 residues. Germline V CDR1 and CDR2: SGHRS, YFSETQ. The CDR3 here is CASSSTGGAGEAFF. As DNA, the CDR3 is TGCGCCAGCAGCTCGACAGGGGGTGCTGGTGAAGCTTTCTTT.

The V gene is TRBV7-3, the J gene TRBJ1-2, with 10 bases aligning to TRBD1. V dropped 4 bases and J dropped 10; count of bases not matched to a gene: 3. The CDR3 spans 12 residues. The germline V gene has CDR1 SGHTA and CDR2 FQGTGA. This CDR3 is CASSSGTGVYTF. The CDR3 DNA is TGTGCCAGCAGCTCCGGGACAGGGGTCTACACCTTC.

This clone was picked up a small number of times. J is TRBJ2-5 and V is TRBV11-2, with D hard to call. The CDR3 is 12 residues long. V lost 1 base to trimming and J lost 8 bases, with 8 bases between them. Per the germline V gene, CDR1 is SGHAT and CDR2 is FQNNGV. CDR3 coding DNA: TGTGCCAGCAGCTTAGTCGCTGCCACCCAGTACTTC. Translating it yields CASSLVAATQYF.

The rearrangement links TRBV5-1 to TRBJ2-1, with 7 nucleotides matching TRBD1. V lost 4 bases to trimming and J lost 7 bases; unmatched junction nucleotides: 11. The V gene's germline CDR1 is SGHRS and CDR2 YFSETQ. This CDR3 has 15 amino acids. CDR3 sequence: CASSDSTGWGNEQFF. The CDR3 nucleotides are TGCGCCAGCAGCGATTCGACAGGGTGGGGGAATGAGCAGTTCTTC.

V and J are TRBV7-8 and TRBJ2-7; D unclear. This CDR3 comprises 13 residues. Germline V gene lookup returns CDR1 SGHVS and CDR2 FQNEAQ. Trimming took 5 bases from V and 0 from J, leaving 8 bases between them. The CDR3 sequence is CASSPRTSYEQYF. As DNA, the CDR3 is TGTGCCAGCAGCCCCCGGACCTCCTACGAGCAGTACTTC. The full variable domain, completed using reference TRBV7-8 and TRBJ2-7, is GAGVSQSPRYKVAKRGQDVALRCDPISGHVSLFWYQQALGQGPEFLTYFQNEAQLDKSGLPSDRFFAERPEGSVSTLKIQRTQQEDSAVYLCASSPRTSYEQYFGPGTRLTVT.

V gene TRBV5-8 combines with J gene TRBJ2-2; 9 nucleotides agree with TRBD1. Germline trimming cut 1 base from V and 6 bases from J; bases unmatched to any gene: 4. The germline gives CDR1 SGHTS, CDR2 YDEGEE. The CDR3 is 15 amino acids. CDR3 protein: CASSLRDRVSGELFF. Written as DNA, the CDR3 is TGTGCCAGCAGCTTGCGGGACAGGGTTTCCGGGGAGCTGTTTTTT. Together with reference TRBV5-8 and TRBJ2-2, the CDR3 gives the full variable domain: EAGVTQSPTHLIKTRGQQATLRCSPISGHTSVYWYQQALGLGLQFLLWYDEGEERNRGNFPPRFSGRQFPNYSSELNVNALELEDSALYLCASSLRDRVSGELFFGEGSRLTVL.

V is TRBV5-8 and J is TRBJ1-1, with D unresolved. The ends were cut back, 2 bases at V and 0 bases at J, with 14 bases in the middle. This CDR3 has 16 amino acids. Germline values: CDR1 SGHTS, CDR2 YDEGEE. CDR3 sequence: CASSFFRGIMNTEAFF. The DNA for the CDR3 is TGTGCCAGCAGCTTCTTTAGAGGCATAATGAACACTGAAGCTTTCTTT.

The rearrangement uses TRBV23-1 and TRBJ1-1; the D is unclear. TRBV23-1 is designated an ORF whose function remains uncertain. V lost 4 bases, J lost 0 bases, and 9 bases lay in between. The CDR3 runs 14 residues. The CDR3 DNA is TGCGCCAGCAGTCTCTCTTACTTGAACACTGAAGCTTTCTTT. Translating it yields CASSLSYLNTEAFF.

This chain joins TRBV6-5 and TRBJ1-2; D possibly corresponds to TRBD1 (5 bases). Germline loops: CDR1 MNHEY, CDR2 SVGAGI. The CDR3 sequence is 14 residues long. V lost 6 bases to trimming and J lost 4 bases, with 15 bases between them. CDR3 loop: CASSWGGEVYGYTF. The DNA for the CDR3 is TGTGCCAGCAGCTGGGGGGGGGAAGTCTATGGCTACACCTTC.